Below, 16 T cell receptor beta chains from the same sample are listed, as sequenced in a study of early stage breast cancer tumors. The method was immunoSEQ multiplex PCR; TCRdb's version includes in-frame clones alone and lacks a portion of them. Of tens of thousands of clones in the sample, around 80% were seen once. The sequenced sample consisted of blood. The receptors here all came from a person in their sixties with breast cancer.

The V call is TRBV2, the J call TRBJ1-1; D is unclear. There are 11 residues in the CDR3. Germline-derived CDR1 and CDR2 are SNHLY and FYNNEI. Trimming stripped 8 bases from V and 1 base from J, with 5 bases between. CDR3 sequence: CASAENTEAFF. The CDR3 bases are TGTGCCAGCGCAGAGAACACTGAAGCTTTCTTT.

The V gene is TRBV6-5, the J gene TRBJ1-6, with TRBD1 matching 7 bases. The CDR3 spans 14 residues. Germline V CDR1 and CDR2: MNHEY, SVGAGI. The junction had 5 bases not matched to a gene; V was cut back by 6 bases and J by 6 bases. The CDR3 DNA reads TGTGCCAGCAGACAGACAGGGATTAATTCACCCCTCCACTTT. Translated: CASRQTGINSPLHF.

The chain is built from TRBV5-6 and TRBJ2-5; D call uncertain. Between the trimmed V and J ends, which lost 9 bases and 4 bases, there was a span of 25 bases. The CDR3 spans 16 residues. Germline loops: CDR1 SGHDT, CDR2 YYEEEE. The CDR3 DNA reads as TGTGCCATCCCACCCCCTATACTTTCCTGCGGAGAGACCCAGTACTTC. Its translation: CAIPPPILSCGETQYF. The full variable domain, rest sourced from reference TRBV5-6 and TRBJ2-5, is DAGVTQSPTHLIKTRGQQVTLRCSPKSGHDTVSWYQQALGQGPQFIFQYYEEEERQRGNFPDRFSGHQFPNYSSELNVNALLLGDSALYLCAIPPPILSCGETQYFGPGTRLLVL.

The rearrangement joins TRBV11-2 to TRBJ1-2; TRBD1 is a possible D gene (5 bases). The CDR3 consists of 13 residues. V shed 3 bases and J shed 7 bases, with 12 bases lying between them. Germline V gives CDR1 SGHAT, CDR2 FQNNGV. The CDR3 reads CASSFLNGAGYTF. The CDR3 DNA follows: TGTGCCAGCAGCTTTCTCAATGGGGCTGGCTACACCTTC.

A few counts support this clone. The CDR3 region has the DNA TGTGCCAGCTCACCAACCCGGGAGGATGGCTACACCTTC. Translated: CASSPTREDGYTF. V usage is TRBV18 and J usage is TRBJ1-2; D remains ambiguous. This CDR3 contains 13 residues. Trimming removed 2 bases from V and 6 bases from J, with 10 bases in between. Per germline, CDR1 KGHSH and CDR2 LQKENI.

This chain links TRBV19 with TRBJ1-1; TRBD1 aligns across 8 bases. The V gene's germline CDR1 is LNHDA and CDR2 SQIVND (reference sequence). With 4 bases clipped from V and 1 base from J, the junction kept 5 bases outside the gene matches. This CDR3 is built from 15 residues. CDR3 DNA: TGTGCCAGTAGTACCCAGGGGGCGCGGAACACTGAAGCTTTCTTT. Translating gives CASSTQGARNTEAFF.

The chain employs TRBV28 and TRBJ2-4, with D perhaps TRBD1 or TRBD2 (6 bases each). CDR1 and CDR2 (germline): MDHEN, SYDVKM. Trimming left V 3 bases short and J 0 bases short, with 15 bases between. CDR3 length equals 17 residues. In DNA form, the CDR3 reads TGTGCCAGCAGTTTTTACTCGGGGGCGGGAGCCAAAAACATTCAGTACTTC. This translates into CASSFYSGAGAKNIQYF.

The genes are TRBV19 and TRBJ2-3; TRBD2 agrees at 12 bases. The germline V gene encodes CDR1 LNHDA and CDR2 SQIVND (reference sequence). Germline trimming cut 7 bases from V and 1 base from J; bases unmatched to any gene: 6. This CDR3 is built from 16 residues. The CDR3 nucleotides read TGTGCCAGTAAGGCTAGCGGGGGGGTCGGCACAGATACGCAGTATTTT. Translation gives CASKASGGVGTDTQYF.

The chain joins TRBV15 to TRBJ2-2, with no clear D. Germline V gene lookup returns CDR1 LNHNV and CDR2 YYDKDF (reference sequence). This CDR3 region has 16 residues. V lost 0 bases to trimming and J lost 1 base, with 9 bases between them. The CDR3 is CATSRDQDQNTGELFF. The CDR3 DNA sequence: TGTGCCACCAGCAGAGATCAGGACCAGAACACCGGGGAGCTGTTTTTT.

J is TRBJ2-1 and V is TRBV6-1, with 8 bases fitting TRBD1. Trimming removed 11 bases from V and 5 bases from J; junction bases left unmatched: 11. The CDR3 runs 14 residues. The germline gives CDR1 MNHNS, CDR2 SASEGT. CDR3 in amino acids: CASKGDRINNEQFF. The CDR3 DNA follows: TGTGCCTCCAAGGGGGACAGGATAAACAATGAGCAGTTCTTC.

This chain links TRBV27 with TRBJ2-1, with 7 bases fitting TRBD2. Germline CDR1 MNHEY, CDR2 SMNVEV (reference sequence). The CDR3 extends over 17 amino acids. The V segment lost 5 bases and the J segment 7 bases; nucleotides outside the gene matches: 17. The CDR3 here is CASSPPRGGGSGNEQFF. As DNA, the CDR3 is TGTGCCAGCAGTCCCCCTCGCGGGGGAGGCTCGGGAAATGAGCAGTTCTTC.

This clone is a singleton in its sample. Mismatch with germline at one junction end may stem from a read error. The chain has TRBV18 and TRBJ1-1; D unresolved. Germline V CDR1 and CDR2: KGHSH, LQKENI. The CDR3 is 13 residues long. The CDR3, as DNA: TGTGCCAGCTCACCACACGGGAACGCTGAAGCTTTCTTT. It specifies CASSPHGNAEAFF.

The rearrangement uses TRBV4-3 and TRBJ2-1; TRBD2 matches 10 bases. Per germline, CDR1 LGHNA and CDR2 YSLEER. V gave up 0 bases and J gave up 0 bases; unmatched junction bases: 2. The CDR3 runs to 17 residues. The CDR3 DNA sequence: TGCGCCAGCAGCCAAGATCCTAGCGGGAGCTCCTACAATGAGCAGTTCTTC. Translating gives CASSQDPSGSSYNEQFF.

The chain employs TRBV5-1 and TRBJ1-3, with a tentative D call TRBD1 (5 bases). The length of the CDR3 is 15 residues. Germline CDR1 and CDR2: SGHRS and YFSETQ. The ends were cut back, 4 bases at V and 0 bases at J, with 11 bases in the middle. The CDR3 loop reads CASSLGHNSGNTIYF. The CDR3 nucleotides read TGCGCCAGCAGCCTCGGACACAACTCTGGAAACACCATATATTTT.

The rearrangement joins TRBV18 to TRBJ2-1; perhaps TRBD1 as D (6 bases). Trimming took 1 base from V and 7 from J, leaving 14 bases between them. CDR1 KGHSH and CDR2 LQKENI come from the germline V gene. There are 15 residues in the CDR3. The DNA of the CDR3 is TGTGCCAGCTCACCACTCCAGGGGCGGCCTAATGAGCAGTTCTTC. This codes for CASSPLQGRPNEQFF. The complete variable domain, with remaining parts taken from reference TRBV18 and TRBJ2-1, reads NAGVMQNPRHLVRRRGQEARLRCSPMKGHSHVYWYRQLPEEGLKFMVYLQKENIIDESGMPKERFSAEFPKEGPSILRIQQVVRGDSAAYFCASSPLQGRPNEQFFGPGTRLTVL.

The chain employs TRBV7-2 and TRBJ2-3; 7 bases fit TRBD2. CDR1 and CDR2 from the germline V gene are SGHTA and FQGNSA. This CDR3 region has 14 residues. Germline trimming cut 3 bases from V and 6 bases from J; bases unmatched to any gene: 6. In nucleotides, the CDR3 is TGTGCCAGCAGCTTCGGGGGGAGACGGGATACGCAGTATTTT. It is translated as CASSFGGRRDTQYF.